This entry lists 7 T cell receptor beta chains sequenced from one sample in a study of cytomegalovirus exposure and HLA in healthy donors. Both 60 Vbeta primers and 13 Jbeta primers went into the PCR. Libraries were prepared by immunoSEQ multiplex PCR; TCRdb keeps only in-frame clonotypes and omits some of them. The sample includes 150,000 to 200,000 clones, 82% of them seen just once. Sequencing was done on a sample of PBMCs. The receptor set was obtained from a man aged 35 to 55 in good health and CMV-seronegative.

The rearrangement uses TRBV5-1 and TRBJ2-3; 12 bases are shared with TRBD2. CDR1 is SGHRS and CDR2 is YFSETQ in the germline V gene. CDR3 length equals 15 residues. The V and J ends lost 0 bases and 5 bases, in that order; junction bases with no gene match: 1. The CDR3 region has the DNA TGCGCCAGCAGCTTGGGGACTAGCGGGGAAGATACGCAGTATTTT. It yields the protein CASSLGTSGEDTQYF.

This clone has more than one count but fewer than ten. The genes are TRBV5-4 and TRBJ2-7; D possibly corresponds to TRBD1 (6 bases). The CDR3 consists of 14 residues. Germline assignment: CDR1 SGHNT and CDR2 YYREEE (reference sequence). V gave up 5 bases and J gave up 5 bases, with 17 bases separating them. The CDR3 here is CASSYGQILDEQYF. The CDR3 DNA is TGTGCCAGCAGTTACGGACAGATTCTCGACGAGCAGTACTTC.

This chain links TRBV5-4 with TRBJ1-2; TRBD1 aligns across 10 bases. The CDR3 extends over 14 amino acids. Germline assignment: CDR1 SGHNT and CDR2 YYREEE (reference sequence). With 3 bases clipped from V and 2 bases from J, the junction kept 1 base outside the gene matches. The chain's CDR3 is CASSWGQGNYGYTF. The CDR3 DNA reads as TGTGCCAGCAGCTGGGGACAGGGGAACTATGGCTACACCTTC.

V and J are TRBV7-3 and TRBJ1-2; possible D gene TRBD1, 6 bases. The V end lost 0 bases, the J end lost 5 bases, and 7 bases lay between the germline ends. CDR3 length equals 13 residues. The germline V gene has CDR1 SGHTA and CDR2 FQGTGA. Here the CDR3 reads CASSLTDSYGYTF. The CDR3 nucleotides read TGTGCCAGCAGCTTAACGGACAGTTATGGCTACACCTTC.

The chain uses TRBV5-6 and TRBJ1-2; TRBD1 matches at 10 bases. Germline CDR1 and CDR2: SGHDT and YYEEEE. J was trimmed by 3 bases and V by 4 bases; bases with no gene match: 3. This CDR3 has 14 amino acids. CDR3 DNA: TGTGCCAGCAGCCAGGACAGGGGGTACTATGGCTACACCTTC. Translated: CASSQDRGYYGYTF.

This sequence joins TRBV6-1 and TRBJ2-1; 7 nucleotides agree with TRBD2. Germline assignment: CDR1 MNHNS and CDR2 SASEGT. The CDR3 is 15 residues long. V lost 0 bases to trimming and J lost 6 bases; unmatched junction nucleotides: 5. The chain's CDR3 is CASSEAVRLANEQFF. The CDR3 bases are TGTGCCAGCAGTGAAGCGGTTCGACTAGCCAATGAGCAGTTCTTC.

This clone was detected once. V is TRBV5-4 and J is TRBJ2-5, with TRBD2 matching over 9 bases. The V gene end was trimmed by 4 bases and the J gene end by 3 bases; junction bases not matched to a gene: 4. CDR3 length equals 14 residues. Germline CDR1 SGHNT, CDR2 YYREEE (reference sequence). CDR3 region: CASSSSGGKETQYF. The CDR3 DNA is TGTGCCAGCAGCAGTAGCGGGGGTAAAGAGACCCAGTACTTC.